This T cell receptor beta chain comes out of a study of cytotoxic CD8 clonotypes in ibrutinib-treated CLL. Across the study: Patients: more than 10 relapsed/refractory, fewer than 16 treatment-naive, 17 IGHV unmutated. On average, over 80,000 productive rearrangements and 200,000 to 300,000 productive templates per sample. The study, taken as a whole, reports: At the start, clonality exceeded age-matched healthy donors and followed circulating CD8+ T-cell counts.

On this clone: The antigen is unknown.

Depth targeted 1 in 200,000 to 1 in 1 million T cells, averaging roughly 9.3x coverage per clonotype. Assay used: immunoSEQ multiplex PCR; TCRdb lists only in-frame clones, some missing. The data show about 85,000 clones, 70% to 80% seen once. The germline V and J ends were trimmed by 6 bases and 5 bases, with 14 bases remaining between them. The germline gives CDR1 MDHEN, CDR2 SYDVKM. The CDR3 totals 14 residues. This chain joins TRBV28 and TRBJ2-1; D perhaps matches TRBD1 (6 bases). The TCR originated in a human donor with chronic lymphocytic leukemia. The sample was PBMCs, taken after 12 months of ibrutinib treatment. DNA of the CDR3: TGTGCCAGCAGCCTTCGGACAGAAAACAATGAGCAGTTCTTC. It codes for CASSLRTENNEQFF. Looking up the rest from reference TRBV28 and TRBJ2-1 gives the full variable domain: DVKVTQSSRYLVKRTGEKVFLECVQDMDHENMFWYRQDPGLGLRLIYFSYDVKMKEKGDIPEGYSVSREKKERFSLILESASTNQTSMYLCASSLRTENNEQFFGPGTRLTVL.